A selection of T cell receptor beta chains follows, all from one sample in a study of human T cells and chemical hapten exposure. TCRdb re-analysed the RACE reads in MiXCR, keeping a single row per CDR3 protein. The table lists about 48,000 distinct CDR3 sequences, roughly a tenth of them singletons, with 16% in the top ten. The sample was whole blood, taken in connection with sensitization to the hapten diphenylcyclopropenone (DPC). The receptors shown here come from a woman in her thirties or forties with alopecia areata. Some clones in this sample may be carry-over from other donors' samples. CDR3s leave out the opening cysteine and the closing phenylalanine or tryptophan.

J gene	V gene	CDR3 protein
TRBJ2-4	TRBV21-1	ASRYIQY
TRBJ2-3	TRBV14	ASSPDQITQY
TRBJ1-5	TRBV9	ASSVGGYQPQH
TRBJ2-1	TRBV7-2	ASSLTGRNEQF
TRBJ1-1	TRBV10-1	ASSAPGGEDTEAF
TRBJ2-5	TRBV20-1	SATGTRFDETQY
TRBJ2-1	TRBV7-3	ASSTTSGGPNEQF
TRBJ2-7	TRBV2	ASTLDRYEQY
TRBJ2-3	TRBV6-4	ASSDSIVGPDTQY
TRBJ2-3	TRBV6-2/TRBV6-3	ASSYVGGDTDTQY
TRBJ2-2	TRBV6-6	ASSYTGDTGELF
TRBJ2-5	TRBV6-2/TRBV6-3	ASSYLAGGPAQETQY
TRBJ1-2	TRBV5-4	ASSLARGLNYGYT
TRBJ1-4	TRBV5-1	ASTRTGMTNEKLF
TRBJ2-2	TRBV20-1	SASTGVGELF
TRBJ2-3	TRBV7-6	ASSKRGGAKADTQY
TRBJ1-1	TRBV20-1	SVATGRDTEAF
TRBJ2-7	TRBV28	ASMDTSYEQY
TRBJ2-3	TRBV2	AGMGLEEDTQY
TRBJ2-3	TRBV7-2	ASSSSGGMLDTQY
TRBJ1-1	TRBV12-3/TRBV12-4	ASNGGNTEAF
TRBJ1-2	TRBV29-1	SVEKGNYGYT